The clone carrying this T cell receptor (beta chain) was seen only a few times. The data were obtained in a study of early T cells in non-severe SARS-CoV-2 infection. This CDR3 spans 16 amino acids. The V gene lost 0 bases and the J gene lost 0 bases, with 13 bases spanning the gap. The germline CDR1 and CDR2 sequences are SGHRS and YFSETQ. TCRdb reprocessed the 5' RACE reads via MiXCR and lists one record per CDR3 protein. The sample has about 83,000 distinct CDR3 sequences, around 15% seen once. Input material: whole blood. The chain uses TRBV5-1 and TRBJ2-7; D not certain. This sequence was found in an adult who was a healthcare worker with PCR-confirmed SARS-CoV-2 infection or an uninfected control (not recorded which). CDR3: CASSLEGFYSSYEQYF. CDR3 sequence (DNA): TGCGCCAGCAGCTTGGAAGGGTTCTATAGCTCCTACGAGCAGTACTTC.